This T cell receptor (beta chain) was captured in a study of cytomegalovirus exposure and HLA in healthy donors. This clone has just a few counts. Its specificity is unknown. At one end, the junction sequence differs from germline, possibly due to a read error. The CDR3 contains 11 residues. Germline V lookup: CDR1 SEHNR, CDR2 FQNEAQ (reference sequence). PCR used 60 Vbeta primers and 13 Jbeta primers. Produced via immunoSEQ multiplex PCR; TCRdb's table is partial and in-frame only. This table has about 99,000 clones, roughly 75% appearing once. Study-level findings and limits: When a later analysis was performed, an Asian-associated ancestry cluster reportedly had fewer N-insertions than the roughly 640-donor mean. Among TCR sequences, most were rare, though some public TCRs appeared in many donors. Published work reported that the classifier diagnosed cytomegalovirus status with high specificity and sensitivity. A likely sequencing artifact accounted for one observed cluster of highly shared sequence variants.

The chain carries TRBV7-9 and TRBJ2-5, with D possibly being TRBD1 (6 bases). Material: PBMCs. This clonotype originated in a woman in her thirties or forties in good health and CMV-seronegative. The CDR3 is CASSPAGTIDF. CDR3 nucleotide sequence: TGTGCCAGCAGCCCGGCCGGGACAATCGACTTC. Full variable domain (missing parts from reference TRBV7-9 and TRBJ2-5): DTGVSQNPRHKITKRGQNVTFRCDPISEHNRLYWYRQTLGQGPEFLTYFQNEAQLEKSRLLSDRFSAERPKGSFSTLEIQRTEQGDSAMYLCASSPAGTIDFGPGTRLLVL.